The 27 T cell receptor beta chains in this list originate from one sample, sequenced in a study of CD8+CD57+ T cells in acquired aplastic anemia. Only patients with CD8+CD57+ cell expansion on flow cytometry were chosen for sequencing. Investigators profiled TCR beta VDJ and CDR3 from genomic DNA template. TCRdb independently ran MiXCR on the reads; one entry per CDR3 protein. The data hold 160,000 or so distinct CDR3 sequences, with over 55% observed a single time. Sequenced: sorted CD4+, CD8+, or CD8+CD57+ T cells (not recorded which) from PBMCs. The source is a human donor with aplastic anemia.

V is TRBV7-8 and J is TRBJ1-2; TRBD1 matches 7 bases. The V and J ends lost 5 bases and 2 bases, in that order; junction bases with no gene match: 8. CDR1 and CDR2 (germline): SGHVS, FQNEAQ. This CDR3 has 15 residues. CDR3 nucleotide sequence: TGTGCCAGCAGCGCCGAGGGGGCGATAAACTATGGCTACACCTTC. This gives the protein CASSAEGAINYGYTF. Looking up the rest from reference TRBV7-8 and TRBJ1-2 gives the full variable domain: GAGVSQSPRYKVAKRGQDVALRCDPISGHVSLFWYQQALGQGPEFLTYFQNEAQLDKSGLPSDRFFAERPEGSVSTLKIQRTQQEDSAVYLCASSAEGAINYGYTFGSGTRLTVV.

This clonotype occurred many times. The V and J genes are TRBV2 and TRBJ2-5; TRBD2 might be the D (5 bases). V lost 5 bases and J 4 bases, leaving 8 bases between the germline ends. CDR1 and CDR2 (germline): SNHLY, FYNNEI. This CDR3 contains 12 residues. The CDR3 sequence: CASSYSVETQYF. The DNA of the CDR3 is TGTGCCAGCAGTTATAGCGTAGAGACCCAGTACTTC.

This rearrangement joins TRBV13 to TRBJ2-7; 10 nucleotides match TRBD2. The CDR3 is 15 residues long. Losses at the gene ends were 5 bases for V and 3 bases for J; bases not matched to a gene: 7. Germline CDR1 PRHDT, CDR2 FYEKMQ (reference sequence). The CDR3 DNA reads as TGTGCCAGCAGCCTGGGGGCTAGCGGGAGCTACGAGCAGTACTTC. Protein sequence: CASSLGASGSYEQYF. The full variable domain, in which reference TRBV13 and TRBJ2-7 provide the parts outside the CDR3, is AAGVIQSPRHLIKEKRETATLKCYPIPRHDTVYWYQQGPGQDPQFLISFYEKMQSDKGSIPDRFSAQQFSDYHSELNMSSLELGDSALYFCASSLGASGSYEQYFGPGTRLTVT.

In DNA form, the CDR3 reads TGTGCCAGCTCGGAGGGGAGGACGACTGAAGCTTTCTTT. Amino acids: CASSEGRTTEAFF. This sequence joins TRBV7-8 and TRBJ1-1, with D perhaps matching TRBD1 (5 bases). CDR3 length: 13 amino acids. Germline CDR1 SGHVS, CDR2 FQNEAQ. V was shortened by 8 bases and J by 5 bases, with 15 bases between the two germline ends.

This clonotype was counted at least ten times. This chain connects TRBV9 to TRBJ1-2, with D perhaps TRBD1 (6 bases). From germline, CDR1 is SGDLS and CDR2 YYNGEE. Trimming took off 0 bases at V and 1 base at J, with 13 bases between the two ends. This CDR3 is built from 16 residues. CDR3 sequence reads: CASSVDGGPDNYGYTF. CDR3 coding DNA: TGTGCCAGCAGCGTAGATGGGGGCCCGGATAACTATGGCTACACCTTC.

The chain carries TRBV20-1 and TRBJ2-3; D is possibly TRBD2 (5 bases). The CDR3 runs to 13 residues. Looked up from germline, CDR1 is DFQATT and CDR2 is SNEGSKA (reference sequence). Between the trimmed V and J ends, which lost 8 bases and 1 base, there was a span of 13 bases. For the CDR3, the DNA is TGCAGTTCAATCAGCGGCCGCACAGATACGCAGTATTTT. Encoded protein: CSSISGRTDTQYF.

This clonotype turned up a few times. This chain links TRBV24-1 with TRBJ1-2; D is undetermined. This CDR3 region has 13 residues. The V gene lost 3 bases and the J gene lost 8 bases, with 12 bases spanning the gap. Germline CDR1 is KGHDR and CDR2 is SFDVKD. The CDR3: CATSDRRIRGYTF. Written as DNA, the CDR3 is TGTGCCACCAGTGATAGGCGGATTCGGGGCTACACCTTC.

V usage is TRBV5-1 and J usage is TRBJ1-6, with TRBD1 identical over 9 bases. Germline assignment: CDR1 SGHRS and CDR2 YFSETQ. Trimming cost V 0 bases and J 8 bases; bases outside gene matches: 3. The CDR3 covers 15 residues. CDR3 residues: CASSLARQGDSPLHF. Written as DNA, the CDR3 is TGCGCCAGCAGCTTGGCCAGACAGGGGGATTCACCCCTCCACTTT.

The chain employs TRBV27 and TRBJ1-2; D is perhaps TRBD1 (5 bases). The CDR3 extends over 14 amino acids. The V end lost 6 bases, the J end lost 6 bases, and 17 bases lay between the germline ends. The germline CDR1 and CDR2 sequences are MNHEY and SMNVEV (reference sequence). As DNA, the CDR3 is TGTGCCAGCAGGCGTTCAACAGGTGAGGATGGCTACACCTTC. Translation: CASRRSTGEDGYTF.

In this sample, this clonotype turned up many times. This chain links TRBV27 with TRBJ2-7, with D tentatively TRBD1 (6 bases). This CDR3 spans 14 amino acids. Germline V gene sequence: CDR1 MNHEY, CDR2 SMNVEV (reference sequence). V lost 4 bases, J lost 6 bases, and 16 bases lay in between. The CDR3 reads CASSYLGGVGEQYF. CDR3 bases: TGTGCCAGCAGTTATTTAGGGGGAGTGGGCGAGCAGTACTTC.

V usage is TRBV7-8 and J usage is TRBJ2-5, with 13 positions matching TRBD2. The CDR3 spans 16 residues. J gave up 9 bases and V 1 base, and 8 bases lay outside the gene matches. Germline V CDR1 and CDR2: SGHVS, FQNEAQ. The CDR3 DNA sequence: TGTGCCAGCAGCTTAGTTACTAGCGGGGGGGCAAGGTCCCAGTACTTC. This translates into CASSLVTSGGARSQYF.

This sequence joins TRBV10-3 and TRBJ1-4, with D unclear. Deletions cut 8 bases from V and 2 bases from J, with 6 bases between. CDR3 length equals 12 residues. Germline CDR1 ENHRY, CDR2 SYGVKD. The CDR3 DNA follows: TGTGCCATCTCGAGGACTAATGAAAAACTGTTTTTT. This sequence encodes CAISRTNEKLFF.

The rearrangement links TRBV9 to TRBJ2-2; D could derive from TRBD1 or TRBD2 (5 bases each). In germline, CDR1 is SGDLS, CDR2 YYNGEE. This CDR3 has 15 amino acids. The V end lost 4 bases, the J end lost 5 bases, and 15 bases lay between the germline ends. CDR3 sequence: CASSSQGVWTGELFF. DNA for the CDR3: TGTGCCAGCAGCTCCCAGGGAGTATGGACCGGGGAGCTGTTTTTT.

With respect to this clonotype: With a much larger clone just one base away, this may be a read error. V and J are TRBV19 and TRBJ2-5; TRBD2 is a possible D gene (6 bases). The CDR3 is 14 amino acids. Germline V gene data show CDR1 as LNHDA and CDR2 as SQIVND (reference sequence). The CDR3: CASSRGTRQETQCF. CDR3 in DNA: TGTGCCAGTAGTCGGGGGACCCGCCAAGAGACCCAGTGCTTC.

V is TRBV24-1 and J is TRBJ1-5, with TRBD1 identical over 7 bases. The germline CDR1 and CDR2 sequences are KGHDR and SFDVKD. This CDR3 is 15 amino acids long. The ends lost 5 bases at V and 2 bases at J; junction bases unmatched: 5. The CDR3 DNA reads TGTGCCACCAGTGGCACAGGGGTGGGCAATCAGCCCCAGCATTTT. It codes for CATSGTGVGNQPQHF.

The chain uses TRBV10-3 and TRBJ1-5; TRBD1 might be the D (5 bases). The V end was cut by 8 bases, the J end by 4 bases, with 18 bases between. Germline V gives CDR1 ENHRY, CDR2 SYGVKD. The CDR3 runs 15 residues. In DNA, the CDR3 is TGTGCCATCGGGGGATTGGAGGGGAATAATCAGCCCCAGCATTTT. Encoded protein: CAIGGLEGNNQPQHF.

The chain couples TRBV2 to TRBJ1-4; 10 positions match TRBD1. Germline V gene data show CDR1 as SNHLY and CDR2 as FYNNEI. The CDR3 covers 13 residues. J lost 11 bases, V lost 3 bases, and 3 bases had no gene match. The CDR3 spells CASSDRDRGKLFF. In DNA, the CDR3 is TGTGCCAGCAGTGACAGGGACAGGGGTAAACTGTTTTTT. Based on the CDR3 plus reference TRBV2 and TRBJ1-4, the full variable domain is EPEVTQTPSHQVTQMGQEVILRCVPISNHLYFYWYRQILGQKVEFLVSFYNNEISEKSEIFDDQFSVERPDGSNFTLKIRSTKLEDSAMYFCASSDRDRGKLFFGSGTQLSVL.

V gene TRBV7-6 combines with J gene TRBJ2-5, with TRBD2 as a possible D gene (7 bases). This CDR3 has 15 amino acids. V lost 6 bases and J lost 5, with 19 bases in between. CDR1 is SGHVS and CDR2 is FNYEAQ in the germline V gene. This chain's CDR3 is CASSSQGGLRETQYF. The CDR3 nucleotides are TGTGCCAGCAGTTCACAGGGAGGGTTGCGTGAGACCCAGTACTTC.

This clonotype was recorded at least ten times. The V call is TRBV6-4, the J call TRBJ2-2; the D is unclear. Germline CDR1 reads MRHNA; CDR2 reads SNTAGT. V lost 7 bases, J lost 3 bases, and 12 bases lay in between. CDR3 length: 14 amino acids. Here the CDR3 reads CASKGDGDTGELFF. Here the CDR3 DNA reads TGTGCCAGCAAAGGAGACGGCGACACCGGGGAGCTGTTTTTT.

The CDR3 sequence: CAISAYLIQGQETQYF. The CDR3 DNA is TGTGCCATCAGTGCCTACTTAATTCAGGGACAGGAGACCCAGTACTTC. The chain has TRBV10-3 and TRBJ2-5; 7 bases fit TRBD1. The CDR3 sequence is 16 residues long. V lost 4 bases to trimming and J lost 5 bases; unmatched junction nucleotides: 13. Germline CDR1 reads ENHRY; CDR2 reads SYGVKD.

The V gene is TRBV10-3, the J gene TRBJ1-1; D possibly corresponds to TRBD1 (5 bases). There are 13 residues in the CDR3. The V end lost 7 bases, the J end lost 4 bases, and 13 bases lay between the germline ends. Germline CDR1 and CDR2: ENHRY and SYGVKD. The CDR3, as DNA: TGTGCCATCACAAACGACAGAACCACTGAAGCTTTCTTT. This codes for CAITNDRTTEAFF.

The chain couples TRBV11-2 to TRBJ2-7; D ambiguous. The V and J ends lost 5 bases and 6 bases respectively, with 11 bases between them. This CDR3 comprises 12 residues. CDR1 is SGHAT, CDR2 FQNNGV, per germline. CDR3 region: CASSPYVGEQYF. The CDR3, as DNA: TGTGCCAGCAGCCCTTACGTGGGCGAGCAGTACTTC.

The gene calls are TRBV15 and TRBJ2-3; TRBD2 is a possible D gene (5 bases). The V end lost 9 bases, the J end lost 2 bases, and 12 bases lay between the germline ends. The CDR3 covers 13 residues. From germline, CDR1 is LNHNV and CDR2 YYDKDF (reference sequence). The CDR3 reads CATNRENTDTQYF. The CDR3 DNA sequence: TGTGCCACAAACCGGGAAAACACAGATACGCAGTATTTT.

This clonotype was observed a single time. At one end, the junction sequence differs from germline, possibly due to a read error. The rearrangement joins TRBV5-1 to TRBJ1-1, with TRBD1 as a possible D gene (6 bases). Germline loops: CDR1 SGHRS, CDR2 YFSETQ. The CDR3 extends over 15 amino acids. CDR3 in amino acids: CASSWRQVMNTEAFF. CDR3 bases: TGTGCCAGCTCCTGGAGACAGGTAATGAACACTGAAGCTTTCTTT.

This chain uses TRBV6-5 with TRBJ2-1; 11 bases agree with TRBD1. The CDR3 spans 18 residues. The V gene's germline CDR1 is MNHEY and CDR2 SVGAGI. Germline trimming cut 6 bases from V and 0 bases from J; bases unmatched to any gene: 10. CDR3 residues: CASRTRDRGISSYNEQFF. CDR3 sequence (DNA): TGTGCCAGCAGAACCCGGGACAGGGGGATCAGCTCCTACAATGAGCAGTTCTTC.

V gene TRBV7-3 combines with J gene TRBJ2-1, with D hard to call. Germline CDR1 and CDR2: SGHTA and FQGTGA. Trimming took 5 bases from V and 8 from J, leaving 10 bases between them. The CDR3 totals 12 residues. The CDR3 reads CASSNSFHEQFF. The CDR3, as DNA: TGTGCCAGCAGCAATAGCTTCCATGAGCAGTTCTTC. Filled out from reference TRBV7-3 and TRBJ2-1, the complete variable domain reads GAGVSQTPSNKVTEKGKYVELRCDPISGHTALYWYRQSLGQGPEFLIYFQGTGAADDSGLPNDRFFAVRPEGSVSTLKIQRTERGDSAVYLCASSNSFHEQFFGPGTRLTVL.

J is TRBJ2-5 and V is TRBV11-2; D may correspond to TRBD1 or TRBD2 (6 bases each). Germline V gene sequence: CDR1 SGHAT, CDR2 FQNNGV. V was shortened by 7 bases and J by 3 bases, with 15 bases between the two germline ends. CDR3 size: 14 residues. The DNA of the CDR3 is TGTGCCAGCAAGTCACGGGGGCCGGAAGAGACCCAGTACTTC. Translation gives CASKSRGPEETQYF.